These 24 T cell receptor beta chains came from one sample sequenced in a study of CD8 T cells in ankylosing spondylitis (dated by TCRdb to about 2017). The library was produced with 5' RACE. Sequenced using an Illumina HiSeq 2500. TCRdb reprocessing: public reads trimmed at Q25 with fastp, clones called with MiXCR, in-frame beta chains kept. Duplicate CDR3 protein sequences are folded into a single record with the most common DNA and genes. For this sample there are under 250,000 distinct CDR3 sequences; more than 9% appear just once. The top ten clonotypes cover 2.6% of the sample. Sequencing input: blood, either unsorted or a sorted T cell fraction (not recorded which). All receptors come from a male donor with ankylosing spondylitis or in good health (not recorded which).

This clonotype came up many times. The chain links TRBV5-1 to TRBJ1-2, with D possibly matching TRBD1 (5 bases). Trimming removed 1 base from V and 8 bases from J, with 18 bases in between. The CDR3 is 15 residues long. The germline CDR1 and CDR2 sequences are SGHRS and YFSETQ. CDR3 sequence reads: CASSLWGSGASGYTF. In DNA, the CDR3 is TGCGCCAGCAGCTTGTGGGGGAGCGGGGCCAGCGGCTACACCTTC. The whole variable domain, remainder taken from reference TRBV5-1 and TRBJ1-2, is KAGVTQTPRYLIKTRGQQVTLSCSPISGHRSVSWYQQTPGQGLQFLFEYFSETQRNKGNFPGRFSGRQFSNSRSEMNVSTLELGDSALYLCASSLWGSGASGYTFGSGTRLTVV.

There are a few counts of this clonotype. The gene calls are TRBV7-9 and TRBJ1-1; no definite D call. This CDR3 is built from 15 residues. The V gene's germline CDR1 is SEHNR and CDR2 FQNEAQ (reference sequence). With 5 bases removed from V and 4 bases from J, the gap between germline ends came to 17 bases. The CDR3 region has the DNA TGTGCCAGCAGCCCACACGAGAGGTTGAGCACTGAAGCTTTCTTT. Residues: CASSPHERLSTEAFF. The full variable domain, with the rest looked up from reference TRBV7-9 and TRBJ1-1, is DTGVSQNPRHKITKRGQNVTFRCDPISEHNRLYWYRQTLGQGPEFLTYFQNEAQLEKSRLLSDRFSAERPKGSFSTLEIQRTEQGDSAMYLCASSPHERLSTEAFFGQGTRLTVV.

This clonotype appeared many times. V is TRBV12-3 or TRBV12-4 and J is TRBJ1-2; tentatively, D is TRBD1 (5 bases). V shed 1 base and J shed 8 bases, with 8 bases lying between them. The CDR3 runs to 12 residues. CDR3 residues: CASSLVGVGYTF. The CDR3 DNA follows: TGTGCCAGCAGTTTAGTAGGGGTCGGCTACACCTTC.

This clonotype came up once. V usage is TRBV20-1 and J usage is TRBJ2-1; 9 nucleotides align to TRBD1. V shed 7 bases and J 3 bases; nucleotides not matched to a gene: 10. This CDR3 region has 15 residues. Per the germline V gene, CDR1 is DFQATT and CDR2 is SNEGSKA (reference sequence). DNA for the CDR3: TGCAGTGTCTGGGGCCCGGGACAGGGCTACAATGAGCAGTTCTTC. Protein: CSVWGPGQGYNEQFF.

There are many counts of this clonotype. The V gene is TRBV29-1, the J gene TRBJ1-2; 7 bases match TRBD1. Germline CDR1 SQVTM, CDR2 ANQGSEA. This CDR3 has 14 residues. J lost 1 base, V lost 0 bases, and 2 bases had no gene match. CDR3 loop: CSVEDRQGNYGYTF. The CDR3 DNA sequence: TGCAGCGTTGAAGACAGACAGGGTAACTATGGCTACACCTTC.

This clonotype was counted many times. The chain combines TRBV12-3 or TRBV12-4 with TRBJ1-3; weak D call: TRBD1 (6 bases). V shed 6 bases and J shed 0 bases, with 12 bases lying between them. The CDR3 has 15 amino acids. The CDR3 DNA sequence: TGTGCCAGCAGACTTGGACAGAGCTCTGGAAACACCATATATTTT. Its protein product is CASRLGQSSGNTIYF.

This clonotype was seen at least ten times. The rearrangement links TRBV6-1 to TRBJ2-1; D remains unclear. V was cut by 4 bases and J by 0 bases, with 7 bases left in between. Germline CDR1 and CDR2: MNHNS and SASEGT. The CDR3 has 14 amino acids. CDR3: CASSVRSSYNEQFF. CDR3 sequence (DNA): TGTGCCAGCAGTGTGCGGAGCTCCTACAATGAGCAGTTCTTC.

The gene calls are TRBV10-3 and TRBJ2-1, with TRBD2 as a possible D gene (5 bases). V lost 2 bases and J lost 7, with 9 bases in between. Germline CDR1 is ENHRY and CDR2 is SYGVKD. The CDR3 is made up of 13 amino acids. This CDR3 reads CAISEARTNEQFF. Written as DNA, the CDR3 is TGTGCCATCAGTGAGGCCAGGACTAATGAGCAGTTCTTC.

This clonotype was counted a few times. This chain's CDR3 is CAISLRPSTDTQYF. CDR3 nucleotide sequence: TGTGCCATCAGTCTACGTCCTAGCACAGATACGCAGTATTTT. The chain has TRBV10-3 and TRBJ2-3, with no clear D. The CDR3 has 14 amino acids. The ends were cut back, 5 bases at V and 0 bases at J, with 9 bases in the middle. Germline V gives CDR1 ENHRY, CDR2 SYGVKD.

This clonotype was found many times. V is TRBV5-1 and J is TRBJ2-7, with unresolved D. The V and J ends lost 0 bases and 2 bases respectively, with 9 bases between them. The germline CDR1 and CDR2 sequences are SGHRS and YFSETQ. The CDR3 totals 14 residues. The CDR3 DNA follows: TGCGCCAGCAGCTTGGCGGGCGGAACCTACGAGCAGTACTTC. Its protein product is CASSLAGGTYEQYF. The whole variable domain, remainder taken from reference TRBV5-1 and TRBJ2-7, is KAGVTQTPRYLIKTRGQQVTLSCSPISGHRSVSWYQQTPGQGLQFLFEYFSETQRNKGNFPGRFSGRQFSNSRSEMNVSTLELGDSALYLCASSLAGGTYEQYFGPGTRLTVT.

This chain links TRBV20-1 with TRBJ2-3; D perhaps matches TRBD2 (6 bases). Looked up from germline, CDR1 is DFQATT and CDR2 is SNEGSKA (reference sequence). Deletions cut 2 bases from V and 5 bases from J, with 17 bases between. The CDR3 is 15 residues long. Written as DNA, the CDR3 is TGCAGTGCTAGAAGGAGGGGACCCCTGGGAGATACGCAGTATTTT. This sequence encodes CSARRRGPLGDTQYF.

This clonotype was detected ten times or more. V gene TRBV5-1 combines with J gene TRBJ2-1; 8 nucleotides agree with TRBD1. The V gene's germline CDR1 is SGHRS and CDR2 YFSETQ. The CDR3 is made up of 14 amino acids. V gave up 4 bases and J gave up 5 bases; unmatched junction bases: 5. The CDR3 protein is CASSPDRVNNEQFF. CDR3 sequence (DNA): TGCGCCAGCAGCCCGGACAGGGTAAACAATGAGCAGTTCTTC.

This clonotype was seen at least ten times. The V gene is TRBV3-1, the J gene TRBJ2-3; 7 bases line up with TRBD2. This CDR3 contains 17 residues. The germline V gene has CDR1 LGHDT and CDR2 YNNKEL (reference sequence). The J segment lost 4 bases and the V segment lost 4 bases, leaving 14 bases of the junction unmatched. In nucleotides, the CDR3 is TGTGCCAGCAGCCGGTTCGGCCTGGGGGGGAGCGCAGATACGCAGTATTTT. Translated, it gives CASSRFGLGGSADTQYF.

This clonotype showed up many times. This rearrangement joins TRBV6-5 to TRBJ1-2, with D perhaps matching TRBD1 (6 bases). Between the trimmed V and J ends, which lost 8 bases and 5 bases, there was a span of 9 bases. This CDR3 has 11 residues. CDR1 and CDR2 (germline): MNHEY, SVGAGI. For the CDR3, the DNA is TGTGCCAGCTTCCAGGGGTATGGCTACACCTTC. It yields the protein CASFQGYGYTF.

The J gene is TRBJ2-5, the V gene TRBV5-1, with TRBD2 identical over 7 bases. V trimming: 4 bases; J trimming: 2 bases; junction bases outside the gene matches: 8. Germline CDR1 is SGHRS and CDR2 is YFSETQ. CDR3 length: 15 residues. CDR3 loop: CASSPVPGRQETQYF. The CDR3 nucleotides are TGCGCCAGCAGCCCGGTCCCCGGGAGGCAAGAGACCCAGTACTTC.

This clonotype was recorded at least ten times. The J gene is TRBJ1-1, the V gene TRBV29-1; 7 nucleotides line up with TRBD1. CDR1 is SQVTM and CDR2 is ANQGSEA in the germline V gene. This CDR3 contains 13 residues. Trimming cost V 7 bases and J 4 bases; bases outside gene matches: 9. The CDR3 DNA follows: TGCAGCGATCTACAACAGGGGATCACTGAAGCTTTCTTT. Translation gives CSDLQQGITEAFF. Variable domain in full (rest from reference TRBV29-1 and TRBJ1-1): SAVISQKPSRDICQRGTSLTIQCQVDSQVTMMFWYRQQPGQSLTLIATANQGSEATYESGFVIDKFPISRPNLTFSTLTVSNMSPEDSSIYLCSDLQQGITEAFFGQGTRLTVV.

This clonotype was seen at least ten times. The chain is built from TRBV5-1 and TRBJ2-7; D unresolved. Trimming took 3 bases from V and 5 from J, leaving 12 bases between them. CDR1 and CDR2 (germline): SGHRS, YFSETQ. CDR3 length equals 13 residues. As DNA, the CDR3 is TGCGCCAGCAGCTCCGTGCCGGCAGACGAGCAGTACTTC. The encoded protein is CASSSVPADEQYF. The full variable domain, completed using reference TRBV5-1 and TRBJ2-7, is KAGVTQTPRYLIKTRGQQVTLSCSPISGHRSVSWYQQTPGQGLQFLFEYFSETQRNKGNFPGRFSGRQFSNSRSEMNVSTLELGDSALYLCASSSVPADEQYFGPGTRLTVT.

This clonotype occurred many times. The rearrangement links TRBV2 to TRBJ2-2, with D possibly TRBD1 on 6 matching bases. The CDR3 spans 14 residues. CDR1 is SNHLY, CDR2 FYNNEI, per germline. V gave up 6 bases and J gave up 4 bases, with 12 bases separating them. The DNA of the CDR3 is TGTGCCAGCAGCATGGACAGATCCACCGGGGAGCTGTTTTTT. Residues: CASSMDRSTGELFF.

The rearrangement uses TRBV7-2 and TRBJ1-5; D is possibly TRBD1 (5 bases). This CDR3 contains 13 residues. Trimming cost V 4 bases and J 4 bases, with 8 bases left between them. Germline V gene lookup returns CDR1 SGHTA and CDR2 FQGNSA. DNA for the CDR3: TGTGCCAGCAGCTCAGACAGAAATCAGCCCCAGCATTTT. Translation: CASSSDRNQPQHF.

This clonotype was detected many times. This chain joins TRBV5-5 and TRBJ2-5, with TRBD2 matching over 7 bases. CDR3 length equals 15 residues. Germline V gene data show CDR1 as SGHKS and CDR2 as YYEKEE (reference sequence). Trimming cost V 4 bases and J 1 base; bases outside gene matches: 7. The CDR3 loop reads CASSLGGLGQETQYF. In nucleotides, the CDR3 is TGTGCCAGCAGCCTGGGGGGGTTGGGCCAAGAGACCCAGTACTTC.

This rearrangement joins TRBV29-1 to TRBJ1-2; no definite D call. The V gene lost 4 bases and the J gene lost 3 bases, with 6 bases spanning the gap. This CDR3 spans 11 amino acids. Germline CDR1 is SQVTM and CDR2 is ANQGSEA. The CDR3 bases are TGCAGCGTTGTTATCGACTATGGCTACACCTTC. Translated: CSVVIDYGYTF. Based on the CDR3 plus reference TRBV29-1 and TRBJ1-2, the full variable domain is SAVISQKPSRDICQRGTSLTIQCQVDSQVTMMFWYRQQPGQSLTLIATANQGSEATYESGFVIDKFPISRPNLTFSTLTVSNMSPEDSSIYLCSVVIDYGYTFGSGTRLTVV.

As for this clonotype: Since a much larger clone is just one base distant, this may be a read error. V is TRBV12-3 or TRBV12-4 and J is TRBJ1-2; D ambiguous. The length of the CDR3 is 14 residues. The CDR3 sequence is CTSSLWAGSNGYTF. The CDR3 coding sequence is TGTACCAGCAGTTTGTGGGCTGGGTCTAATGGCTACACCTTC.

This clonotype has more than one count but fewer than ten. This chain uses TRBV7-2 with TRBJ2-3; D gene uncertain. The V end was cut by 1 base, the J end by 9 bases, with 14 bases between. Germline V gene sequence: CDR1 SGHTA, CDR2 FQGNSA. The CDR3 runs to 14 residues. CDR3 amino acids: CASSLDRTLGTQYF. The CDR3 nucleotides are TGTGCCAGCAGCTTAGATCGCACCCTGGGAACGCAGTATTTT.

This clonotype was counted many times. The CDR3 loop is CASSPRGSTNEKLFF. The DNA for the CDR3 is TGTGCCAGCTCACCAAGAGGGTCGACTAATGAAAAACTGTTTTTT. The chain uses TRBV18 and TRBJ1-4, with D unclear. The length of the CDR3 is 15 residues. From germline, CDR1 is KGHSH and CDR2 LQKENI. V lost 2 bases and J 2 bases, leaving 9 bases between the germline ends.